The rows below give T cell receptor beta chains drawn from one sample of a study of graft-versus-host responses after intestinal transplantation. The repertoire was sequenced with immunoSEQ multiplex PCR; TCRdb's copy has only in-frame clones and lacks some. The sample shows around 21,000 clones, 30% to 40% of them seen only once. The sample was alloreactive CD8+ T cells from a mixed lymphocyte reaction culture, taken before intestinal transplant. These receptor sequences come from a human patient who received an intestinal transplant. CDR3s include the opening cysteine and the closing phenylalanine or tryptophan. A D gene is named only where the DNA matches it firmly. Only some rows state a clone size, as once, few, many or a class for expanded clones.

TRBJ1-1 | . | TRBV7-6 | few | CASSLGDLNTEAFF | TGTGCCAGCAGCTTAGGGGATTTGAACACTGAAGCTTTCTTT
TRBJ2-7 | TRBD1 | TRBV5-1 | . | CASSWTPDRVSYEQYF | TGCGCCAGCAGCTGGACCCCGGACAGGGTCTCCTACGAGCAGTACTTC
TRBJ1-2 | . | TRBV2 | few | CASSGVGNYGYTF | TGTGCCAGCAGTGGAGTGGGAAACTATGGCTACACCTTC
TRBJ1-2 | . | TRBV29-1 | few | CSGRVTGTYGYTF | TGCAGCGGACGGGTGACAGGAACCTATGGCTACACCTTC
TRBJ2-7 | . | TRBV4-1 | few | CASSQSTGNSYEQYF | TGCGCCAGCAGCCAGTCGACAGGAAACTCCTACGAGCAGTACTTC
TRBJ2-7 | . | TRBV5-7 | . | CASSGGGEQYF | TGTGCCAGCAGCGGAGGGGGGGAGCAGTACTTC
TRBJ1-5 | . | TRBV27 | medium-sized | CASRETSHSNQPQHF | TGTGCCAGCAGAGAGACATCCCATAGCAATCAGCCCCAGCATTTT
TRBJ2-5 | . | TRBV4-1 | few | CASSLRTVNQETQYF | TGCGCCAGCAGCCTAAGGACGGTAAACCAAGAGACCCAGTACTTC
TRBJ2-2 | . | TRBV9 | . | CASSVAGTGELFF | TGTGCCAGCAGCGTAGCGGGGACCGGGGAGCTGTTTTTT
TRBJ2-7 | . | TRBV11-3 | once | CASSPPDWQGGSYEQYF | TGTGCCAGCAGCCCGCCCGACTGGCAGGGCGGCTCCTACGAGCAGTACTTC
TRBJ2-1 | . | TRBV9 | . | CASSVAGVPTPYNEQFF | TGTGCCAGCAGCGTAGCTGGGGTCCCCACCCCCTACAATGAGCAGTTCTTC
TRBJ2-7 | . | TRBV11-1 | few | CASSLESGPSYEQYF | TGTGCCAGCAGCTTAGAGTCAGGGCCCTCCTACGAGCAGTACTTC
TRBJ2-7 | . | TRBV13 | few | CASSSRQTLIYEQYF | TGTGCCAGCAGCTCGAGACAGACCCTAATCTACGAGCAGTACTTC
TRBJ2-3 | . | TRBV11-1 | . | CASSLNEGIADTQYF | TGTGCCAGCAGCTTAAATGAGGGGATCGCAGATACGCAGTATTTT
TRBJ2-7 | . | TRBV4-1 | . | CASSQDGASYEQYF | TGCGCCAGCAGCCAAGATGGGGCCTCCTACGAGCAGTACTTC
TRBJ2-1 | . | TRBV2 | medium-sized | CASSPDFDNEQFF | TGTGCCAGCAGCCCGGACTTTGACAATGAGCAGTTCTTC
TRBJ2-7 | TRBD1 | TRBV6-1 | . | CASSIGTVETYEQYF | TGTGCCAGCAGTATCGGGACAGTTGAAACCTACGAGCAGTACTTC
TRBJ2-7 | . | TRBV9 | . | CASTLSPTIRGPDLLTF | TGTGCCAGCACCCTTAGCCCGACTATTCGGGGGCCAGATTTACTTACTTTC
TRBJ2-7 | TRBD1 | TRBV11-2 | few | CASSLSPVTGGGEQYF | TGTGCCAGCAGCTTAAGTCCCGTTACAGGGGGCGGCGAGCAGTACTTC
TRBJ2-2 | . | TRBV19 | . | CASSIIAGELFF | TGTGCCAGTAGTATCATAGCCGGGGAGCTGTTTTTT
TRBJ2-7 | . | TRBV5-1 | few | CASSLAKVPFYEQYF | TGCGCCAGCAGCTTGGCCAAGGTCCCATTCTACGAGCAGTACTTC
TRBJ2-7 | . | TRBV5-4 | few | CASTLVGVPYEQYF | TGTGCCAGCACCCTGGTGGGGGTCCCCTACGAGCAGTACTTC
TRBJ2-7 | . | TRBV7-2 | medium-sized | CASSFSGGGYEQYF | TGTGCCAGCAGCTTTTCCGGGGGCGGCTACGAGCAGTACTTC
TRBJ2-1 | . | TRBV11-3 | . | CASSLVGNNEQFF | TGTGCCAGCAGCTTAGTGGGCAACAATGAGCAGTTCTTC
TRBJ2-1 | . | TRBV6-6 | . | CASRFNEQFF | TGTGCCAGCCGGTTCAATGAGCAGTTCTTC
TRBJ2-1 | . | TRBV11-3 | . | CASSLANEQFF | TGTGCCAGCAGCTTAGCCAATGAGCAGTTCTTC
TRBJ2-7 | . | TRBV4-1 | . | CASSPSLVASSYEQYF | TGCGCCAGCAGCCCATCTCTAGTCGCAAGCTCCTACGAGCAGTACTTC
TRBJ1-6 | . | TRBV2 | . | CASNLKQVPNSPLHF | TGTGCCAGCAATCTCAAACAGGTTCCCAATTCACCCCTCCACTTT
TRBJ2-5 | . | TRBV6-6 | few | CASSFGQSSGETQYF | TGTGCCAGCAGTTTCGGACAGTCTAGTGGGGAGACCCAGTACTTC
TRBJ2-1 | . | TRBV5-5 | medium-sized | CASSLASGNEQFF | TGTGCCAGCAGCTTGGCTTCCGGCAATGAGCAGTTCTTC
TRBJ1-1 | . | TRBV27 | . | CASSLGMGGTEAFF | .
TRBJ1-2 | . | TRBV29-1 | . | CSVPNYGYTF | TGCAGCGTCCCCAACTATGGCTACACCTTC